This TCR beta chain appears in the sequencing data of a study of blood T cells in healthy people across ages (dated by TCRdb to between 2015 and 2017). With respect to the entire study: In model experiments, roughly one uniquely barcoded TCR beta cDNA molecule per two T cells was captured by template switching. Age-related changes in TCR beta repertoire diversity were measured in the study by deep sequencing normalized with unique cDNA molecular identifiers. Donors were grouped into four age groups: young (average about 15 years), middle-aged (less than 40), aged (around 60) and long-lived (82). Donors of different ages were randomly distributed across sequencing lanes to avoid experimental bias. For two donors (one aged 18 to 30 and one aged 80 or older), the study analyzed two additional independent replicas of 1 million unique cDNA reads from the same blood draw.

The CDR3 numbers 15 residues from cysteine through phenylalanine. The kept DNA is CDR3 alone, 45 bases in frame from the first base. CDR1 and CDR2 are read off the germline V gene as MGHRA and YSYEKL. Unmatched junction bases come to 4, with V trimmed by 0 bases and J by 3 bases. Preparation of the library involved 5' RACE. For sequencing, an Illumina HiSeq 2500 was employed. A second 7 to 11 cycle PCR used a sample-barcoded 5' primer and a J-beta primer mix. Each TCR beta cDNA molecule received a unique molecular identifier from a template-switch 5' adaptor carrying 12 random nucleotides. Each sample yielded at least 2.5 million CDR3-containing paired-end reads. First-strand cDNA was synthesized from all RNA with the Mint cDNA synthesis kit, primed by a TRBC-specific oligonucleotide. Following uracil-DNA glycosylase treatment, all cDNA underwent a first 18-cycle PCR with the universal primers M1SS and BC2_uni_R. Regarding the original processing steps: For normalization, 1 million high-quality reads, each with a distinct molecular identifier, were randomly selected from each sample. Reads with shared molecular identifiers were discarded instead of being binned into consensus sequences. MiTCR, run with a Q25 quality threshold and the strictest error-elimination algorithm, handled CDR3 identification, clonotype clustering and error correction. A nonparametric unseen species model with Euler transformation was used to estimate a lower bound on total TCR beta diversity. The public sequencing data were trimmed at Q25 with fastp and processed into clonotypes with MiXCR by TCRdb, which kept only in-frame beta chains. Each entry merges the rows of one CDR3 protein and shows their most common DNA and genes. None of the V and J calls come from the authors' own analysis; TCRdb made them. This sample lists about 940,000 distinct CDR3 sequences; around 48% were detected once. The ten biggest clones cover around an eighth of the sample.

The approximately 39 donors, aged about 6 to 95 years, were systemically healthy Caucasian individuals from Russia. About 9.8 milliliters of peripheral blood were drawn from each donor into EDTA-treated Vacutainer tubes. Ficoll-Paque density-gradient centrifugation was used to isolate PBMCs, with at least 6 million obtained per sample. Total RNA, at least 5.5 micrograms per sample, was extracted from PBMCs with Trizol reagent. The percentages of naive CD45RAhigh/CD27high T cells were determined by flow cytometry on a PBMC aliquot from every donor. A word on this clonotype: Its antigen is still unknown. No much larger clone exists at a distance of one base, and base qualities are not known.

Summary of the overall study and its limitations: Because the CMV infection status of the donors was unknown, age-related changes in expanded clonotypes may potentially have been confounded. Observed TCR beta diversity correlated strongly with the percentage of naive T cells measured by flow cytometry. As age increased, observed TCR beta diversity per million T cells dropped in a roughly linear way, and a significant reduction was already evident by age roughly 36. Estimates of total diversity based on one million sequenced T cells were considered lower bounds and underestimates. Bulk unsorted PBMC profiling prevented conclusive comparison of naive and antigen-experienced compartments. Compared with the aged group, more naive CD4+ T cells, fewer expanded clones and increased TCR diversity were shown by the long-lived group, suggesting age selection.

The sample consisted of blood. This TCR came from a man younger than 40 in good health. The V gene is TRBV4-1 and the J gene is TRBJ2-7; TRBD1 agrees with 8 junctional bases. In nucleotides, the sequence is TGCGCCAGCAGCCAAGAGGCAGGGGGCAACTACGAGCAGTACTTC. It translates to CASSQEAGGNYEQYF.